The entry below gives a single T cell receptor beta chain sequence along with its context. This specimen comes from a study of monozygotic twins with inflammatory bowel disease. Two rounds of nested PCR, of approximately 16 and 10 cycles, were run on TCRalpha and TCRbeta cDNA. TCRdb reprocessed the 5' RACE reads and keeps a single row for each CDR3 protein, giving no DNA. Its table lists about 380,000 distinct CDR3 sequences. The V gene's germline CDR1 is LGHDT and CDR2 YNNKEL (reference sequence). The CDR3 sequence is 13 residues long. The sequence came from a human donor with ulcerative colitis or Crohn's disease, or a healthy co-twin of an affected twin (not recorded which). V and J are TRBV3-1 and TRBJ2-1; as DNA is missing, the TRBD2 call by TCRdb cannot be tested. The sample consisted of blood. The chain's CDR3 is CASTGGDHNEQFF.